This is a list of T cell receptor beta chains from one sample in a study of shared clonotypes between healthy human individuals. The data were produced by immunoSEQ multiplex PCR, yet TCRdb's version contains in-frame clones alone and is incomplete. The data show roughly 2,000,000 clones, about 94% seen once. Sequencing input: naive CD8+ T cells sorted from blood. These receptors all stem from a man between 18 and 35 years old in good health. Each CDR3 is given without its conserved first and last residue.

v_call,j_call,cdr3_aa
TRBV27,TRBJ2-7,ASSPGEGDGLYEQY
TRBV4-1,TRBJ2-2,ASSLRTGNTGELF
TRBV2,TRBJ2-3,ASSEGGGRSTDTQY
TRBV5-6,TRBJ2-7,ASSLGGTSGYEQY
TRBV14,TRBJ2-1,ASSQLLGPYNEQF
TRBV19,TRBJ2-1,ASSLAFNEQF
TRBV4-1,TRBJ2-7,ASSQGRAYEQY
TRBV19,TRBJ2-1,ASSILAGEGINEQF
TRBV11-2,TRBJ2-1,ASSTGTSGGSNEQF
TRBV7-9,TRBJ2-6,AGLRGGQRRSGANVLT
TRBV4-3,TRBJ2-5,ASSQDYERWYQETQY
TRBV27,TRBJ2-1,ASSLGGTPIYNEQF
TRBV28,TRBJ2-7,ASSFTGWESSYEQY
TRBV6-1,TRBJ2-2,ASSEALWGDAELF
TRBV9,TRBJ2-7,ASSATGTGAYEQY
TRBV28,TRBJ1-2,ASGRFPQGYGYT
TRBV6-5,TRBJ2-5,ASSYSGSQETQY
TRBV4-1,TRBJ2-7,ASSQTREVPYEQY
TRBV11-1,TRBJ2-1,ASSYGLAGDSSYNEQF
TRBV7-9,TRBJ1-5,ASSFDREAGQPQH
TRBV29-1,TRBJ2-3,SVGRVGVFGTDTQY
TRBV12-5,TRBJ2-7,ASGAGPPYEQY
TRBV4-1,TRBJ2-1,ASSQLTSLVEQF
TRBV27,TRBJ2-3,ASSLTRNTDTQY
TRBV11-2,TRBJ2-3,ASSSLLAVRGKDTQY
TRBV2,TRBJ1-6,ATHLGGNSPLH
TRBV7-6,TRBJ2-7,ASSSEPGQGAYEQY
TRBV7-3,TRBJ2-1,ASSLYVGQGSGGEQF